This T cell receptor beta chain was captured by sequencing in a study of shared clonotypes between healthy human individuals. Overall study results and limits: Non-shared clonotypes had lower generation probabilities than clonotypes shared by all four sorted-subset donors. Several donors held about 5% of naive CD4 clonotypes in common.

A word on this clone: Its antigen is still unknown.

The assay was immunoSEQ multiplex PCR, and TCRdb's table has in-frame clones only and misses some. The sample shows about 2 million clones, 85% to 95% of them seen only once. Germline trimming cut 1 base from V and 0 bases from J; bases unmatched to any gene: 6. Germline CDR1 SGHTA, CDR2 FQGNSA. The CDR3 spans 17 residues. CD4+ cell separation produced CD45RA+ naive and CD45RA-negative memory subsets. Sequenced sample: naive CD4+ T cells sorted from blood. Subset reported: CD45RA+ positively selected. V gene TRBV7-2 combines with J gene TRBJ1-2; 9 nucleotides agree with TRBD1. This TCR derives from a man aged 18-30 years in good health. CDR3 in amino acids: CASSLVGTGIANYGYTF. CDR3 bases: TGTGCCAGCAGCTTAGTTGGGACAGGGATAGCTAACTATGGCTACACCTTC.